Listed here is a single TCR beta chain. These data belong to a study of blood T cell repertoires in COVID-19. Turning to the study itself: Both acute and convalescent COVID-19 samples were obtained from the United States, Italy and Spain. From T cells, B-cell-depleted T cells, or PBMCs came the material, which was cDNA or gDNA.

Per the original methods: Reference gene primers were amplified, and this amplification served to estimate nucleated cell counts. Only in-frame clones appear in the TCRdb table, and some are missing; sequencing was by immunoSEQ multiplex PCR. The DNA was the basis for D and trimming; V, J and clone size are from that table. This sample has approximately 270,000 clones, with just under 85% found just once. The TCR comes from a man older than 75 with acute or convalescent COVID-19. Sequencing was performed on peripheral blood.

CDR3 in amino acids: CASSPGARYGYTF. The CDR3 DNA follows: TGTGCCAGCAGCCCTGGGGCGCGCTATGGCTACACCTTC. V is TRBV13 and J is TRBJ1-2; a weak D match, TRBD1 (5 bases). CDR3 size: 13 residues. Germline-derived CDR1 and CDR2 are PRHDT and FYEKMQ (reference sequence). Trimming shortened V by 5 bases and J by 4 bases, and 11 bases separated the two germline ends.